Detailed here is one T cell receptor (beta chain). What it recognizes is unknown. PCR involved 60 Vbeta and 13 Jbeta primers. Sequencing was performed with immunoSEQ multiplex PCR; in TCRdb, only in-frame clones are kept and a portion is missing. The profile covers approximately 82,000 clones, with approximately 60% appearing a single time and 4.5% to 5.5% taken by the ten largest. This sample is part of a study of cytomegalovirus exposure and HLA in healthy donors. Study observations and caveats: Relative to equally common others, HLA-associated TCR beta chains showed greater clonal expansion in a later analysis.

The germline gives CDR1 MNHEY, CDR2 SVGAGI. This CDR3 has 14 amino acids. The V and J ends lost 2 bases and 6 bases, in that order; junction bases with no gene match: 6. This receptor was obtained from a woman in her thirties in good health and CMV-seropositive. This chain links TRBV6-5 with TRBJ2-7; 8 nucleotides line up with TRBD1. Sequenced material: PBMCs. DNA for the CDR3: TGTGCCAGCAGTTACGTCGGACAGGGTAGCGAGCAGTACTTC. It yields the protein CASSYVGQGSEQYF.